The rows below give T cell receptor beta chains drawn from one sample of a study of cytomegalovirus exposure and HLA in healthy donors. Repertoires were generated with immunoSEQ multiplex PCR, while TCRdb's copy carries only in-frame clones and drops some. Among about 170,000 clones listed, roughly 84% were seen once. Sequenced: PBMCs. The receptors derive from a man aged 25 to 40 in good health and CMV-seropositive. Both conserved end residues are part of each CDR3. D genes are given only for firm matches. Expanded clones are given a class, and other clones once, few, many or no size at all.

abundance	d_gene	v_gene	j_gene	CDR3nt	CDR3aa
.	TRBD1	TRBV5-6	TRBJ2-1	TGTGCCAGCAGCTTGGGAGCCGGGACAGGGGGCTTAGAGCAGTTCTTC	CASSLGAGTGGLEQFF
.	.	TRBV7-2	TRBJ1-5	TGTGCCAGCAGCCGAAAGGCGGCGGACTTTATTAGCAATCAGCCCCAGCATTTT	CASSRKAADFISNQPQHF
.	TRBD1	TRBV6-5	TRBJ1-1	TGTGCCAGCAGTGCGCAGGGGGAGGCGGTCACTGAAGCTTTCTTT	CASSAQGEAVTEAFF
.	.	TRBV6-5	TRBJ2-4	TGTGCCAGCACTTGGACTCGGGAGTCCAAAAACATTCAGTACTTC	CASTWTRESKNIQYF
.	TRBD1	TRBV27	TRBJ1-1	TGTGCCAGCAGTTTCCTCGGGACAGCCGAAGCTTTCTTT	CASSFLGTAEAFF
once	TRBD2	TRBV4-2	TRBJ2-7	TGTGCCAGCAGCCAAGTTGGGACTAGCGGCCACTACGAGCAGTACTTC	CASSQVGTSGHYEQYF
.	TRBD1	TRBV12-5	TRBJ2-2	TGTGCTAGTGGTTTGGTGTACAGGGGGCTAGTAACCGGGGAGCTGTTTTTT	CASGLVYRGLVTGELFF
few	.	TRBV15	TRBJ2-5	TGTGCCACCAGCAGACAGGAGACCCAGTACTTC	CATSRQETQYF
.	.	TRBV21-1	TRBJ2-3	TGTGCCAGCAGCCTCCGACTAGCCGCCACAGATACGCAGTATTTT	CASSLRLAATDTQYF
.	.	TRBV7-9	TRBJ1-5	TGTGCCAGCAGCTTAGGGGCAGGGAATCAGCCCCAGCATTTT	CASSLGAGNQPQHF
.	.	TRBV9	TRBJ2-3	TGTGCCAGCAGCCCCTCGTCCACCTACTCTAGCGCCCGGGGAGATACGCAGTATTTT	CASSPSSTYSSARGDTQYF
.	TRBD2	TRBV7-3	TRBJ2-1	TGTGCCAGCAGCCCTCTAGCGGGAGGGGTCAATGAGCAGTTCTTC	CASSPLAGGVNEQFF
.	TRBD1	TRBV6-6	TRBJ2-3	TGTGCCAGCAGTTCTGACAGGGGTACAGATACGCAGTATTTT	CASSSDRGTDTQYF
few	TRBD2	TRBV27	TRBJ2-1	TGTGCCAGCAGGCCAGCGGGAGGGGCAAATGAGCAGTTCTTC	CASRPAGGANEQFF
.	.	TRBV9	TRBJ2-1	TGTGCCAGCAGCCTCGGAGGCTCCTACAATGAGCAGTTCTTC	CASSLGGSYNEQFF
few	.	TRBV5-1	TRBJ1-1	TGCGCCAGCAGCTGGACAAACCCGAACACTGAAGCTTTCTTT	CASSWTNPNTEAFF
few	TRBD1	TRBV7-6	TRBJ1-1	TGTGCCAGCAGCCCGAGACAGGGGGAAACTGAAGCTTTCTTT	CASSPRQGETEAFF
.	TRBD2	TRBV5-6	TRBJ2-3	TGTGCCAGCAGCTTGGGCGGGGGTCCTAGCACAGATACGCAGTATTTT	CASSLGGGPSTDTQYF
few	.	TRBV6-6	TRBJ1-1	TGTGCCAGCAGTATCCAGGGAAATCAGAACACTGAAGCTTTCTTT	CASSIQGNQNTEAFF
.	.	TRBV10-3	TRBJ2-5	TGTGCCATCAGTGAGTCTCCCGTCAGGAACCAAGAGACCCAGTACTTC	CAISESPVRNQETQYF
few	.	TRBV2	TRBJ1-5	TGTGCCAGCAGATATGATCAGCCCCAGCATTTT	CASRYDQPQHF
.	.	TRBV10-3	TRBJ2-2	TGTGCCATCAGTGACAGGGTCGGGGAGCTGTTTTTT	CAISDRVGELFF
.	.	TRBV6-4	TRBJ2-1	TGTGCCAGCAGTGACTCGCGGGGTCCCTACAATGAGCAGTTCTTC	CASSDSRGPYNEQFF
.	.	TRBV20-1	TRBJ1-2	TGCAGTGCACCAGGGGGCTACACCTTC	CSAPGGYTF
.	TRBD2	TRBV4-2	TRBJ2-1	TGTGCCAGCAGCCAAGATCCGCGGGGGGGGTACAATGAGCAGTTCTTC	CASSQDPRGGYNEQFF
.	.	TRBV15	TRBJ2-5	TGTGCCACCAGCAGAGATGTAATAGAGACCCAGTACTTC	CATSRDVIETQYF
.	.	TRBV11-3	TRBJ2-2	TGTGCCAGCAGCGTCAGGACCGGGGAGCTGTTTTTT	CASSVRTGELFF
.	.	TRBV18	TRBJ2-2	TGTGCCAGCTCACCGTCTCACAGATCCAGACACACCGGGGAGCTGTTTTTT	CASSPSHRSRHTGELFF
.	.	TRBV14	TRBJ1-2	TGTGCCAGCAGCCCTCAGATACACTATGGCTACACCTTC	CASSPQIHYGYTF
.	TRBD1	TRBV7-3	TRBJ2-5	TGTGCCAGCAGCTTATTAGGGACAGGCCAAGAGACCCAGTACTTC	CASSLLGTGQETQYF
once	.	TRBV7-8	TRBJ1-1	TGTGCCAGCAGCTCCTCCCTGACTGAAGCTTTCTTT	CASSSSLTEAFF
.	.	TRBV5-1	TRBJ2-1	TGCGCCAGCAGCTTCCTACCGGGACTGAGCTCCTACAATGAGCAGTTCTTC	CASSFLPGLSSYNEQFF
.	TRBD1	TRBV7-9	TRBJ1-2	TGTTCCAGCAGCCGAACTACACAGGGGGATGGCTACACCTTC	CSSSRTTQGDGYTF
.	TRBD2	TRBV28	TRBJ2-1	TGTGCCAGCAGTTTTGTGGTAGCGGGAGGGCCCGACAATGAGCAGTTCTTC	CASSFVVAGGPDNEQFF
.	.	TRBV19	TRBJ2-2	TGTGCCAGTAGAATGGGGGGTGACACCGGGGAGCTGTTTTTT	CASRMGGDTGELFF
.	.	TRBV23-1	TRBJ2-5	TGCGCCAGCAGTAGTCTCGCGACAGGTGGCTCGGAGACCCAGTACTTC	CASSSLATGGSETQYF
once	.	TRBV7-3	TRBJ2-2	TGTGCCAGCAGCCCCCAGACCGGGGAGCTGTTTTTT	CASSPQTGELFF
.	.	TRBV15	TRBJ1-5	TGTGCCACCAGCAGAGCGGGACATCTAAGCAATCAGCCCCAGCATTTT	CATSRAGHLSNQPQHF
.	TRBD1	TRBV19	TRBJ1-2	TGTGCCAGTAGTGCCCGACAGGGAGGCGGCTACACCTTC	CASSARQGGGYTF
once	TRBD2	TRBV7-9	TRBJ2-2	TGTGCCAGCAGCTTAGGGGTTTCTAGCGGCGACACCGGGGAGCTGTTTTTT	CASSLGVSSGDTGELFF
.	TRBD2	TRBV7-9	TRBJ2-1	TGTGCCAGCAGCTCCACCTGGACTAGCGGGATCTACAATGAGCAGTTCTTC	CASSSTWTSGIYNEQFF
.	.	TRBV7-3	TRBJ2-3	TGTGCCAGCAGCTTAAATCCTGAGCGGTGGGCCACAGATACGCAGTATTTT	CASSLNPERWATDTQYF
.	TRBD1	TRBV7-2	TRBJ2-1	TGTGCCAGCAGCTTAGCCGGCGGGACAGGGTATTTCTTC	CASSLAGGTGYFF
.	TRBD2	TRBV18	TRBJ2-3	TGTGCCAGCTCACCACAGGAGGCTAGCGGGTACACAGATACGCAGTATTTT	CASSPQEASGYTDTQYF
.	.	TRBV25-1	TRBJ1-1	TGTGCCAGCGCGAGGTCGGGTGAAGCTTTCTTT	CASARSGEAFF
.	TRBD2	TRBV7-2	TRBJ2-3	TGTGCCAGCAGCTTGCGGAGGAGACTAGCGGAAGATACGCAGTATTTT	CASSLRRRLAEDTQYF
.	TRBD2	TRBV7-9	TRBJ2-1	TGTGCCAGCAGCTTACTAGCGGGGGCCTACAATGAGCAGTTCTTC	CASSLLAGAYNEQFF
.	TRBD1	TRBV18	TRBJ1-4	TGTGCCAGCACCGGAAGGACAGGAAAAAAACTGTTTTTT	CASTGRTGKKLFF
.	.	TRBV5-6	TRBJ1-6	TGTGCCAGCAGTTGGGGAGATTCACCCCTCCACTTT	CASSWGDSPLHF
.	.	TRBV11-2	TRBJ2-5	TGTGCCAGCAGCTCCTGGCGGGAGACCCAGTACTTC	CASSSWRETQYF
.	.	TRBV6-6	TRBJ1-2	TGTGCCAGCACGGCGGGAGGGGATGGCTACACCTTC	CASTAGGDGYTF
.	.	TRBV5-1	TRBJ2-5	TGCGCCAGCAGCTTGTACGCCGCGGAGACCCAGTACTTC	CASSLYAAETQYF
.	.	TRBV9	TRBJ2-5	TGTGCCAGCAGCGTAGAGAGTTGGGAGACCCAGTACTTC	CASSVESWETQYF
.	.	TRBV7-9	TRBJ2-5	TGTGCCAGCGGGCAGGGTGTGGGAGGAGAGACCCAGTACTTC	CASGQGVGGETQYF
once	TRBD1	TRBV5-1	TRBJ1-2	TGCGCCAGCAGCTTCCGGGACAGAGATGGCTACACCTTC	CASSFRDRDGYTF
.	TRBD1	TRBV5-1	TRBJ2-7	TGCGCCAGCAGCCATCCGGGACAGGGTACCTACGAGCAGTACTTC	CASSHPGQGTYEQYF
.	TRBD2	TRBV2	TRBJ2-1	TGTGCCAGCAGTAAGCGGGAGGGAGATGAGCAGTTCTTC	CASSKREGDEQFF
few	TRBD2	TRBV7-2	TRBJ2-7	TGTGCCAGCAGCTCGGGACTAGCGGGCCTATCCTACGAGCAGTACTTC	CASSSGLAGLSYEQYF
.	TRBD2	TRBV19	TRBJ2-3	TGTGCCAGTAGTATAGCGACTAGCGGGCTCACAGATACGCAGTATTTT	CASSIATSGLTDTQYF